The T cell receptor beta chain under discussion was sequenced for a study of blood T cell repertoires in COVID-19. The CDR3 covers 17 residues. The germline V gene has CDR1 LGHNA and CDR2 YSLEER. The ends lost 0 bases at V and 2 bases at J; junction bases unmatched: 8. Across 24 US areas, participants ranged in age from about 18 to 100 years. Cohort 3 recovered donors had two negative PCRs, clearance, or symptom resolution. Generated by immunoSEQ multiplex PCR, the TCRdb table keeps only in-frame clones and is missing some. Of around 170,000 clones listed, approximately 84% are singletons. The rearrangement uses TRBV4-3 and TRBJ2-3, with 7 bases matching TRBD1. Sequencing was done on a sample of PBMCs or T cells enriched from blood (not recorded which). The source of this sequence is a man aged 50 to 60 who had recovered from COVID-19. In DNA, the CDR3 is TGCGCCAGCAGCCAAGATACGGCGACAGGGATCACAGATACGCAGTATTTT. Amino acids: CASSQDTATGITDTQYF.